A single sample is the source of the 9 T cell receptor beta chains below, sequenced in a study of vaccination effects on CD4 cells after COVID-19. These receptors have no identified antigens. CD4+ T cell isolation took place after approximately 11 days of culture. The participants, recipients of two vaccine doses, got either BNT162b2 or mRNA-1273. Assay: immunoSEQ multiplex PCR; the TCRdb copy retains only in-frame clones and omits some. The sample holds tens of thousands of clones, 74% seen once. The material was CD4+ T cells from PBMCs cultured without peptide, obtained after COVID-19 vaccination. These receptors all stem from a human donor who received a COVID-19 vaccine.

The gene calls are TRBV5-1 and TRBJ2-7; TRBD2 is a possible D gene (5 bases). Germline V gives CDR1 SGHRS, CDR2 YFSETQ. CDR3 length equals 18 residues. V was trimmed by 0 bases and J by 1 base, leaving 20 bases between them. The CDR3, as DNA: TGCGCCAGCAGCTTGGTATTTGTCGGGGAACGCCAGTCCTACGAGCAGTACGTC. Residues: CASSLVFVGERQSYEQYV.

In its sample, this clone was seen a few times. CDR3 bases: TGTGCCAGCAGTCAAACCCCAACCACCGGGGAGCTGTTTTTT. Protein: CASSQTPTTGELFF. The chain recombines TRBV6-2 or TRBV6-3 with TRBJ2-2; D is undetermined. Germline-derived CDR1 and CDR2 are MNHEY and SVGEGT. CDR3 size: 14 residues. Deletions cut 5 bases from V and 4 bases from J, with 11 bases between.

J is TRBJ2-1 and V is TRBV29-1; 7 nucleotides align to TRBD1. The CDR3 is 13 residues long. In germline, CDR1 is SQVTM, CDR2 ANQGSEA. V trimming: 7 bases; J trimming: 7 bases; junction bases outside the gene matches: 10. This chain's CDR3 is CSAADRTVNEQFF. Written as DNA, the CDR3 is TGCAGCGCGGCGGACAGGACGGTAAATGAGCAGTTCTTC.

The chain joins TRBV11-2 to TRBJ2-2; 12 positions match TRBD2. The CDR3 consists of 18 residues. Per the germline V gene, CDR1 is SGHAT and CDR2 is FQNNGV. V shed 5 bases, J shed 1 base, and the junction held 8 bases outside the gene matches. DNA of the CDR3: TGTGCCAGCAGCGGTTCTAGCGGGGGGGGCTGGAACACCGGGGAGCTGTTTTTT. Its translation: CASSGSSGGGWNTGELFF.

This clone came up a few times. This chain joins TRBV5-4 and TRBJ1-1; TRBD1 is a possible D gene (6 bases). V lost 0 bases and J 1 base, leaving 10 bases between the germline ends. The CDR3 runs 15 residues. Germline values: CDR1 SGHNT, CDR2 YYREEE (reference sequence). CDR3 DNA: TGTGCCAGCAGCTTGGCCAAGACAGGGAACACTGAAGCTTTCTTT. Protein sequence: CASSLAKTGNTEAFF.

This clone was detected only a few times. In DNA, the CDR3 is TGTGCTAGTGGTTTGACGATAACAGGGGGCGGATGGTATGGCTACACCTTC. Its translation is CASGLTITGGGWYGYTF. The chain carries TRBV12-5 and TRBJ1-2, with TRBD1 matching 9 bases. Germline assignment: CDR1 LGHNT and CDR2 FRNRAP. The CDR3 totals 17 residues. The junction had 12 bases not matched to a gene; V was cut back by 2 bases and J by 5 bases.

The CDR3 sequence: CASSLPTGGHTGELFF. CDR3 DNA: TGTGCCAGCAGCTTACCAACAGGGGGTCACACCGGGGAGCTGTTTTTT. The rearrangement joins TRBV7-3 to TRBJ2-2; the match to TRBD1 covers 8 bases. V shed 2 bases and J 3 bases; nucleotides not matched to a gene: 5. Germline CDR1 reads SGHTA; CDR2 reads FQGTGA. The CDR3 contains 16 residues.

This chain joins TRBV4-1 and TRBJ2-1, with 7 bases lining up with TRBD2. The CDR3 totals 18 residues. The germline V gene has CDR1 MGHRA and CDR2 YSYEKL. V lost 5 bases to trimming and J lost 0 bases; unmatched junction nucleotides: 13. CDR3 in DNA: TGCGCCAGCAGCTCCATACACGGGAGGAAGAGCTCCTACAATGAGCAGTTCTTC. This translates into CASSSIHGRKSSYNEQFF.

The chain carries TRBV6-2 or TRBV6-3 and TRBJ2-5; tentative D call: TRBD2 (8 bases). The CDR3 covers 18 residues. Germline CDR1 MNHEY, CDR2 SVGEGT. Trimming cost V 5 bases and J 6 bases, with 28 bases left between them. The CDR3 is CASSDRDSGSLRKKTQYF. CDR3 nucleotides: TGTGCCAGCAGTGACCGGGACAGCGGGAGCTTACGCAAGAAGACCCAGTACTTC.